The rows below give T cell receptor beta chains drawn from one sample of a study of response to subunit inactivated influenza vaccine. TCRdb ran MiXCR on the RT-PCR reads and lists one entry per CDR3 protein. Here the sample spans roughly 500,000 distinct CDR3 sequences, roughly 25% being singletons. This same sample was also part of a study on T cells expressing NK-cell markers.

Sample: CD4+ T cells sorted from PBMCs, taken 12 days after vaccination. These receptors were taken from a man aged 50 or older who received an inactivated influenza vaccine. CDR3s include the opening cysteine and the closing phenylalanine or tryptophan. The size entry is marked missing in some rows and otherwise reads once, few, many or a size class.

length: 18; V: TRBV6-1; size: NA; CDR3: CASSEALGLAGSTDTQYF
length: 13; V: TRBV5-1; size: few; CDR3: CASSPGEYTEAFF
length: 17; V: TRBV4-2; size: many; CDR3: CASSQDSLAGGFGELFF
length: 15; V: TRBV6-1; size: NA; CDR3: CASSEIWGAAQPQHF
length: 14; V: TRBV12-3/TRBV12-4; size: few; CDR3: CASSPRQGPYEQYF
length: 14; V: TRBV7-9; size: few; CDR3: CASQTGNVGNTIYF
length: 14; V: TRBV20-1; size: NA; CDR3: CSARFGGSTDTQYF
length: 17; V: TRBV12-3/TRBV12-4; size: few; CDR3: CASSSPRGLQTRDTQYF
length: 13; V: TRBV20-1; size: NA; CDR3: CSAEPRTENGYTF
length: 13; V: TRBV10-2; size: NA; CDR3: CASQGQGSTEAFF
length: 12; V: TRBV20-1; size: NA; CDR3: CSARGGQGEQYF
length: 14; V: TRBV7-6; size: NA; CDR3: CASSLSAGDSPLHF
length: 14; V: TRBV28; size: NA; CDR3: CASTRGGRVIEQFF
length: 19; V: TRBV5-1; size: once; CDR3: CASSSAIVRGSEAYNEQFF
length: 16; V: TRBV25-1; size: few; CDR3: CASSDVRRAGGYEQYF
length: 14; V: TRBV7-2; size: NA; CDR3: CASSLDRGENEQYF
length: 13; V: TRBV29-1; size: NA; CDR3: CSVEGSASETQYF
length: 15; V: TRBV20-1; size: NA; CDR3: CSARTGGATTDTQYF
length: 13; V: TRBV3-1; size: few; CDR3: CASSHGGPGELFF
length: 13; V: TRBV6-1; size: NA; CDR3: CASSWTGEETQYF
length: 12; V: TRBV12-3/TRBV12-4; size: NA; CDR3: CASRSPGYGYTF
length: 14; V: TRBV3-1; size: NA; CDR3: CASKTSGVEETQYF
length: 13; V: TRBV5-1; size: many; CDR3: CASSAQGGTEAFF
length: 13; V: TRBV29-1; size: few; CDR3: CSGGQPSYNEQFF